Here is one T cell receptor (beta chain) with its context. What it recognizes is unknown. The data are from a study of Graves' ophthalmopathy and Graves' hyperthyroidism. Study-level background: Sampling took place at initial diagnosis, with peripheral blood obtained before any treatment. General study findings and limits: Ophthalmopathy progression prediction by the model yielded a sensitivity of approximately 71% and a specificity of 72% to 75%.

There are 16 residues in the CDR3. V shed 3 bases and J 5 bases; nucleotides not matched to a gene: 11. CDR1 is SEHNR and CDR2 is FQNEAQ in the germline V gene (reference sequence). TCR beta CDR3 amplification used RNA transcripts. First-round RT-PCR used HTBI primers; second-round multiplex PCR followed. MiXCR, run by TCRdb on the multiplex PCR reads, gives a single entry per CDR3 protein. The table has some 47,000 distinct CDR3 sequences, about 50% seen once; the top ten hold approximately 20%. The sample consisted of peripheral blood. The sequence came from an adult man with Graves' ophthalmopathy. V gene TRBV7-9 combines with J gene TRBJ1-1; 8 bases are a match to TRBD1. The CDR3 bases are TGTGCCAGCAGCTTCTCGGCAGGGGGCCCTGGGACTGAAGCTTTCTTT. This gives the protein CASSFSAGGPGTEAFF.